This T cell receptor beta chain originates from a study of shared clonotypes between healthy human individuals. As defined, naive CD8 cells were CD45RO-negative and positively selected for CCR7, with terminally differentiated effector memory CD45RA+ cells excluded. The CDR3 consists of 15 residues. Trimming removed 5 bases from V and 3 bases from J; junction bases left unmatched: 6. Per the germline V gene, CDR1 is WSHSY and CDR2 is SAAADI. Samples underwent the assay at deep level. Data came from immunoSEQ multiplex PCR; TCRdb stores just in-frame clones and leaves some out. The profile shows fewer than 1 million clones, roughly 96% of them singletons.

The sequenced sample was naive CD8+ T cells sorted from blood. V usage is TRBV10-2 and J usage is TRBJ2-7; TRBD2 matches 11 bases. The sequence was collected from a young man in good health. DNA for the CDR3: TGCGCCAGCAGTCCCCTAGCGGGAGGCTTCTACGAGCAGTACTTC. This gives the protein CASSPLAGGFYEQYF.